This TCR beta chain comes out of a study of T cell responses to AZD1222 COVID-19 vaccine. Study-wide results and limits: It should be noted that donors were predominantly white British and more often female, and clonal diversity was possibly underestimated.

Clones were read by immunoSEQ multiplex PCR, and TCRdb kept only the in-frame ones, dropping some. Seen here are around 100,000 clones, roughly nine tenths observed once, and the top ten hold 4% to 6%. A note on this clone: Its antigen is not identified.

The sequence derives from an adult in good health. The material was peripheral blood, obtained on day 0 of AZD1222 vaccination.

The CDR3 loop is CASSPHLGGHQEKLFF. In DNA form, the CDR3 reads TGTGCCAGCAGCCCCCACCTCGGCGGGCACCAGGAAAAACTGTTTTTT. The chain joins TRBV9 to TRBJ1-4; D ambiguous. Germline-derived CDR1 and CDR2 are SGDLS and YYNGEE. V was clipped by 4 bases and J by 8 bases, with 21 bases between them. This CDR3 is 16 amino acids long.